These 3 T cell receptor beta chains originate from one sample sequenced in a study of cytomegalovirus exposure and HLA in healthy donors. The PCR employed 60 Vbeta primers together with 13 Jbeta primers. Profiled with immunoSEQ multiplex PCR; TCRdb holds only in-frame clones, not every one. The data show around 300,000 clones, roughly two thirds seen once. Sequenced: PBMCs. The receptors derive from a female donor in good health and CMV-seronegative.

This chain uses TRBV5-1 with TRBJ2-5, with D tentatively TRBD2 (6 bases). Trimming shortened V by 4 bases and J by 5 bases, and 18 bases separated the two germline ends. The CDR3 runs to 15 residues. The germline V gene has CDR1 SGHRS and CDR2 YFSETQ. This CDR3 reads CASSEGTPILETQYF. As DNA, the CDR3 is TGCGCCAGCAGCGAAGGGACTCCTATATTGGAGACCCAGTACTTC.

The chain recombines TRBV10-2 with TRBJ1-2; no clear D gene. The CDR3 has 17 amino acids. CDR1 and CDR2 (germline): WSHSY, SAAADI. The germline V and J ends were trimmed by 0 bases and 4 bases, with 18 bases remaining between them. The CDR3 here is CASSESAAGPGIYGYTF. The CDR3 coding sequence is TGCGCCAGCAGTGAGTCCGCCGCAGGCCCCGGGATCTATGGCTACACCTTC.

V usage is TRBV7-3 and J usage is TRBJ2-2, with D uncertain. Trimming cost V 1 base and J 6 bases, with 9 bases left between them. Germline V CDR1 and CDR2: SGHTA, FQGTGA. The length of the CDR3 is 14 residues. CDR3 DNA sequence: TGTGCCAGCAGCTTAATGGGCCAAGCCGGGGAGCTGTTTTTT. Protein sequence: CASSLMGQAGELFF.